A selection of T cell receptor beta chains follows, all from one sample in a study of Graves' ophthalmopathy and Graves' hyperthyroidism. TCRdb redid the calling of the multiplex PCR reads with MiXCR, one entry per CDR3 protein. The table lists approximately 500,000 distinct CDR3 sequences, approximately 15% of them singletons, with about 9.4% in the top ten. The sample was blood. Receptors were obtained from a woman aged 25 to 39 with Graves' ophthalmopathy. The CDR3 runs from the conserved cysteine through the conserved F or W. Each record gives: V gene, D gene, J gene, clone size, CDR3 protein, CDR3 DNA. D genes are given only for firm matches. Expanded clones are given a class, and other clones once, few, many or no size at all.

TRBV6-5	-	TRBJ2-7	many	CASSRWDGEQYF	TGTGCCAGCAGTCGATGGGACGGCGAGCAGTACTTC
TRBV29-1	TRBD2	TRBJ2-5	-	CSAERGRVQETQYF	TGCAGCGCCGAGCGGGGGCGCGTCCAAGAGACCCAGTACTTC
TRBV7-2	-	TRBJ2-2	many	CASSFQVGELFF	TGTGCCAGCAGCTTCCAGGTTGGGGAGCTGTTTTTT
TRBV28	TRBD1	TRBJ2-7	many	CASSPDRGEQYF	TGTGCCAGCAGTCCAGACAGGGGCGAGCAGTACTTC
TRBV19	-	TRBJ1-1	many	CASSIQGYMNTEAFF	TGTGCCAGTAGTATACAGGGTTACATGAACACTGAAGCTTTCTTT
TRBV12-3/TRBV12-4	TRBD2	TRBJ2-7	many	CASRLQGAGEQYF	TGTGCCAGCAGACTCCAGGGAGCGGGAGAGCAGTACTTC
TRBV12-3/TRBV12-4	-	TRBJ1-5	many	CASSFSRESNQPQHF	TGTGCCAGCAGTTTTAGCAGGGAAAGCAATCAGCCCCAGCATTTT
TRBV6-1	TRBD2	TRBJ2-5	few	CASRGLAGAETQYF	TGTGCCAGCAGGGGACTAGCGGGGGCGGAGACCCAGTACTTC
TRBV7-3	-	TRBJ2-2	many	CASSPQNTGELFF	TGTGCCAGCAGCCCACAGAACACCGGGGAGCTGTTTTTT
TRBV5-1	-	TRBJ2-6	many	CASSFYRVSGANVLTF	TGCGCCAGCAGTTTCTACAGGGTCTCTGGGGCCAACGTCCTGACTTTC
TRBV7-3	-	TRBJ2-2	many	CASSQLQGGNTGELFF	TGTGCCAGCAGCCAATTACAGGGAGGGAACACCGGGGAGCTGTTTTTT
TRBV6-1	-	TRBJ1-1	-	CASSGTKTVTEAFF	TGTGCCAGCAGTGGCACCAAGACAGTCACTGAAGCTTTCTTT
TRBV12-3/TRBV12-4	-	TRBJ2-5	-	CASSDKPEQETQYF	TGTGCCAGCAGTGACAAACCCGAACAAGAGACCCAGTACTTC
TRBV6-1	-	TRBJ1-6	many	CASRARDSPLHF	TGTGCCAGCAGGGCCAGGGATTCACCCCTCCACTTT
TRBV11-3	TRBD1	TRBJ1-1	many	CASSLVLDWDRGRNTEAFF	TGTGCCAGCAGCTTAGTCTTAGATTGGGACAGGGGGAGGAACACTGAAGCTTTCTTT
TRBV20-1	-	TRBJ2-7	many	CSARDDVRLGGYEQYF	TGCAGTGCTAGAGATGATGTTCGGCTAGGAGGGTACGAGCAGTACTTC
TRBV20-1	-	TRBJ2-5	many	CSGGNQETQYF	TGCAGTGGAGGTAACCAAGAGACCCAGTACTTC
TRBV30	TRBD1	TRBJ1-5	-	CAWSTGADQPQHF	TGTGCCTGGAGTACAGGGGCGGATCAGCCCCAGCATTTT
TRBV6-5	TRBD2	TRBJ2-5	many	CASSYSRWGGETQYF	TGTGCCAGCAGTTACTCGAGATGGGGGGGAGAGACCCAGTACTTC
TRBV30	-	TRBJ1-2	many	CASQRGRDYGYTF	TGTGCCTCCCAAAGGGGCAGAGACTATGGCTACACCTTC
TRBV6-1	-	TRBJ2-5	many	CASRERPPWETQYF	TGTGCCAGCAGGGAACGTCCCCCCTGGGAGACCCAGTACTTC
TRBV4-1	-	TRBJ1-5	-	CASSQDTPRGRSRNQPQHF	TGCGCCAGCAGCCAAGATACACCACGCGGCAGATCGAGAAATCAGCCCCAGCATTTT
TRBV7-9	TRBD2	TRBJ2-5	once	CASSPGLGGEQETQYF	TGTGCCAGCAGCCCGGGACTAGGTGGGGAACAAGAGACCCAGTACTTC
TRBV11-2	-	TRBJ2-7	many	CASSTDRFGEQYF	TGTGCCAGCAGCACCGACAGGTTTGGCGAGCAGTACTTC
TRBV9	TRBD1	TRBJ1-5	many	CASSETGEGQPQHF	TGTGCCAGCAGCGAGACAGGGGAGGGTCAGCCCCAGCATTTT
TRBV15	TRBD1	TRBJ1-1	many	CATGQGRAEAFF	TGTGCCACCGGACAGGGGAGGGCTGAAGCTTTCTTT
TRBV25-1	-	TRBJ1-2	many	CASSDRTYATYGYTF	TGTGCCAGCAGTGACAGGACCTATGCAACCTATGGCTACACCTTC
TRBV19	TRBD1	TRBJ1-1	many	CASIQGAGVTEAFF	TGTGCCAGTATTCAGGGGGCTGGTGTCACTGAAGCTTTCTTT
TRBV19	TRBD2	TRBJ2-7	few	CASNSGRKSYEQYF	TGTGCCAGTAATAGCGGGAGGAAATCCTACGAGCAGTACTTC
TRBV28	-	TRBJ1-1	many	CASTTRLGASEAFF	TGTGCCAGCACCACCCGGTTAGGGGCTAGTGAAGCTTTCTTT
TRBV12-3/TRBV12-4	-	TRBJ1-5	-	CASSPWTPISNQPQHF	TGTGCCAGCAGCCCATGGACACCGATTAGCAATCAGCCCCAGCATTTT
TRBV28	-	TRBJ2-7	many	CASSLLGNHEQYF	TGTGCCAGCAGTTTACTAGGGAACCACGAGCAGTACTTC
TRBV20-1	TRBD1	TRBJ1-1	-	CSARDSGGTGHTEAFF	TGCAGTGCTAGAGATTCGGGCGGGACAGGGCACACTGAAGCTTTCTTT
TRBV2	-	TRBJ2-2	many	CASSEGRLNTGELFF	TGTGCCAGCAGTGAAGGACGTCTGAACACCGGGGAGCTGTTTTTT
TRBV30	-	TRBJ2-7	many	CAWKGTLSYEQYF	TGTGCCTGGAAAGGGACACTTTCCTACGAGCAGTACTTC
TRBV6-1	TRBD1	TRBJ1-1	many	CASSEPGGPNTEAFF	TGTGCCAGCAGTGAACCAGGGGGCCCGAACACTGAAGCTTTCTTT
TRBV20-1	-	TRBJ1-2	many	CSATGFSNYGYTF	TGCAGTGCTACAGGGTTCTCAAACTATGGCTACACCTTC
TRBV29-1	-	TRBJ2-7	many	CSVEWGWGSYEQYF	TGCAGCGTTGAATGGGGCTGGGGATCCTACGAGCAGTACTTC
TRBV6-2/TRBV6-3	TRBD2	TRBJ2-7	once	CASSSRLADRGEQYF	TGTGCCAGCAGTTCCCGACTAGCGGACCGGGGGGAGCAGTACTTC
TRBV12-3/TRBV12-4	-	TRBJ1-1	many	CASSFNDRKGEAFF	TGTGCCAGCAGTTTTAATGACAGAAAAGGTGAAGCTTTCTTT
TRBV7-9	-	TRBJ1-1	few	CASREVGDTVAFF	TGTGCCAGCAGAGAAGTCGGGGACACTGTAGCTTTCTTT
TRBV20-1	TRBD2	TRBJ2-2	-	CSARGGLAGGNTGELFF	TGCAGTGCTAGAGGGGGACTAGCGGGAGGGAACACCGGGGAGCTGTTTTTT
TRBV7-9	-	TRBJ2-4	-	CASSMDSLSPPNIQYF	TGTGCCAGCAGCATGGACTCGCTTAGCCCTCCAAACATTCAGTACTTC
TRBV11-3	-	TRBJ2-5	many	CASSHPGSYEETQYF	TGTGCCAGCAGCCATCCGGGATCCTACGAAGAGACCCAGTACTTC
TRBV6-5	TRBD1	TRBJ1-1	-	CASSYDRTGTEAFF	TGTGCCAGCAGTTACGACAGGACAGGGACTGAAGCTTTCTTT
TRBV6-1	TRBD1	TRBJ1-1	many	CASSEARGGGQDRAFF	TGTGCCAGCAGTGAAGCGAGGGGAGGAGGTCAGGACAGGGCTTTCTTT
TRBV7-9	-	TRBJ2-7	many	CASSLVGAAGYEQYF	TGTGCCAGCAGCTTAGTAGGCGCGGCAGGCTACGAGCAGTACTTC
TRBV3-1	-	TRBJ1-3	-	CASSGRTAGNTIYF	TGTGCCAGCAGCGGGAGGACGGCCGGAAACACCATATATTTT
TRBV12-3/TRBV12-4	-	TRBJ2-5	many	CASSLIGEQETQYF	TGTGCCAGCAGTTTAATCGGGGAACAAGAGACCCAGTACTTC
TRBV20-1	-	TRBJ1-5	many	CSANPVVDWNQPQHF	TGCAGTGCCAACCCCGTTGTGGATTGGAATCAGCCCCAGCATTTT
TRBV2	TRBD2	TRBJ2-3	many	CASSEAGGLGVGHSDTQYF	TGTGCCAGCAGTGAAGCCGGTGGACTAGGGGTTGGACACAGTGATACGCAGTATTTT
TRBV6-1	TRBD1	TRBJ1-5	many	CASGRTGNQPQHF	TGTGCCAGCGGAAGGACAGGGAATCAGCCCCAGCATTTT
TRBV2	TRBD2	TRBJ2-5	-	CASRVGLAGGSGETQYF	TGTGCCAGCAGAGTGGGACTAGCGGGAGGTTCGGGGGAGACCCAGTACTTC
TRBV28	TRBD2	TRBJ2-7	many	CASSGTSGKFTLYEQYF	TGTGCCAGCTCCGGGACTAGCGGGAAATTCACACTCTACGAGCAGTACTTC
TRBV30	-	TRBJ2-2	-	CAWSVGGRRSGELFF	TGTGCCTGGAGTGTTGGGGGCCGCCGGTCAGGGGAGCTGTTTTTT
TRBV14	-	TRBJ2-7	many	CASSQARGSYEQYF	TGTGCCAGCAGCCAAGCTCGGGGCTCCTACGAGCAGTACTTC